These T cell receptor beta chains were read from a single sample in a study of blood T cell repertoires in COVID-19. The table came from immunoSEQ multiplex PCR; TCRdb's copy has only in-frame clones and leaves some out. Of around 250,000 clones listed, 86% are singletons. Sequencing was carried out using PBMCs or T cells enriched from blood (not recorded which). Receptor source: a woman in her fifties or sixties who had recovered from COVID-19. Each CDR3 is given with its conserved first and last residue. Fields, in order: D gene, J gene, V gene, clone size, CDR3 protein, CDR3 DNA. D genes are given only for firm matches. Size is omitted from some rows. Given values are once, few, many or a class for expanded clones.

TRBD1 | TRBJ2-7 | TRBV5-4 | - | CASSLAGTGRNEQYF | TGTGCCAGCAGCTTGGCTGGGACAGGGAGGAACGAGCAGTACTTC
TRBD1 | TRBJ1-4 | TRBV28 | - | CASTDKGTANEKLFF | TGTGCCAGCACCGACAAGGGGACAGCTAATGAAAAACTGTTTTTT
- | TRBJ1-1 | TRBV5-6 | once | CASSSFSGISEAFF | TGTGCCAGCAGCTCCTTCTCAGGGATCTCTGAAGCTTTCTTT
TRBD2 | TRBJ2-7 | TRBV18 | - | CASSPWTSGRSPDEQYF | TGTGCCAGCTCACCCTGGACTAGCGGGAGGTCACCCGACGAGCAGTACTTC
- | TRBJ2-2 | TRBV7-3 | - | CASSLRPNRGNTGELFF | TGTGCCAGCAGCTTAAGGCCCAACCGGGGGAACACCGGGGAGCTGTTTTTT
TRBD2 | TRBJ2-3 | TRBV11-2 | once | CASSFGAGSTDTQYF | TGTGCCAGCAGCTTCGGAGCGGGAAGCACAGATACGCAGTATTTT
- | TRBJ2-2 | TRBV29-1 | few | CSAQMGGELFF | TGCAGCGCACAGATGGGCGGGGAGCTGTTTTTT
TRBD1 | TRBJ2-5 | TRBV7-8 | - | CASIARTGGWETQYF | TGTGCCAGCATCGCAAGGACAGGGGGCTGGGAGACCCAGTACTTC
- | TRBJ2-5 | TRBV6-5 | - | CASSPRREETQYF | TGTGCCAGCAGTCCCCGGAGGGAAGAGACCCAGTACTTC
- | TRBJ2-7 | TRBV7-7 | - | CASSQVDSSEQYF | TGTGCTAGCAGCCAAGTCGACAGTTCCGAGCAGTACTTC
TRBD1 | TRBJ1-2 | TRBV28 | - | CASSSGQAGGYTF | TGTGCCAGCAGTTCGGGACAGGCTGGCGGCTACACCTTC
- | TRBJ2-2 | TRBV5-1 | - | CASSPGTPQGNTGELFF | TGCGCCAGCAGCCCTGGGACACCCCAAGGGAACACCGGGGAGCTGTTTTTT
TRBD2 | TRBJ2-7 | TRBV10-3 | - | CAIGDPSGSLGVEQYF | TGTGCCATCGGTGACCCTAGCGGGAGCCTAGGGGTCGAGCAGTACTTC
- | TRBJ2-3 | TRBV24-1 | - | CATSDGIGGQYF | TGTGCCACCAGTGATGGTATCGGAGGGCAGTATTTT
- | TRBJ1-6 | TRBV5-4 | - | CASSLELPLPGEPLHF | TGTGCCAGCAGCTTGGAGCTCCCTCTTCCAGGTGAACCCCTCCACTTT
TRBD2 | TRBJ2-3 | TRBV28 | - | CASSFTRGGLYF | TGTGCCAGCAGTTTCACCCGGGGGGGGCTGTATTTT
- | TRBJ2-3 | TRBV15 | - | CATSRGPKETDTQYF | TGTGCCACCAGCAGAGGACCGAAGGAGACAGATACGCAGTATTTT
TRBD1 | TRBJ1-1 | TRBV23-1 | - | CASSHLLYRGRDTEAFF | TGCGCCAGCAGTCACTTACTATACAGGGGGCGCGACACTGAAGCTTTCTTT
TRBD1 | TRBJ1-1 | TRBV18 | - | CASSPPTGPGTEAFF | TGTGCCAGCTCACCACCGACAGGGCCGGGCACTGAAGCTTTCTTT
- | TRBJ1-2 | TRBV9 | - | CASRPAGAGLYGYTF | TGTGCCAGCAGACCCGCAGGGGCCGGGTTGTATGGCTACACCTTC
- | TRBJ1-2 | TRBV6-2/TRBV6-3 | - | CASSYSGATYGYTF | TGTGCCAGCAGTTACTCGGGCGCCACCTATGGCTACACCTTC
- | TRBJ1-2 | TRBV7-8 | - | CASSIHGAGYTF | TGTGCCAGCAGCATTCACGGAGCCGGCTACACCTTC
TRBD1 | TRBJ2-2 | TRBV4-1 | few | CASSQGWTGSTGELFF | TGCGCCAGCAGCCAAGGCTGGACAGGGAGTACCGGGGAGCTGTTTTTT
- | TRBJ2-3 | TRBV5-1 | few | CASSLAADTQYF | TGCGCCAGCAGCTTGGCCGCAGATACGCAGTATTTT
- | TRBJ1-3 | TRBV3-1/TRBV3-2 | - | CASSPYRTGGNTIYF | TGTGCCAGCAGCCCGTACAGGACGGGCGGAAACACCATATATTTT
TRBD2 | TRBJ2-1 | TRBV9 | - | CASSVDASGYDEQFF | TGTGCCAGCAGCGTAGACGCTAGCGGGTATGATGAGCAGTTCTTC
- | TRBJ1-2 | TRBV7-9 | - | CASTVSSNYGYTF | TGTGCCAGCACCGTTTCCTCTAACTATGGCTACACCTTC
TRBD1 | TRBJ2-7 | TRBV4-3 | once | CASSQAPTGGKLREQYF | TGCGCCAGCAGCCAAGCCCCAACAGGGGGCAAGCTTCGAGAGCAGTACTTC
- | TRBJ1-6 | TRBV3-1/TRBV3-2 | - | CASAQGFPPLHF | TGTGCCAGCGCCCAGGGATTTCCACCCCTCCACTTT
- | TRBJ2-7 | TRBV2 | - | CASSDGRSLEAYEQYF | TGTGCCAGCAGTGATGGTCGATCCTTAGAGGCCTACGAGCAGTACTTC
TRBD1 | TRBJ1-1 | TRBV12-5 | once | CASGSGQGIGSTEAFF | TGTGCTAGTGGTTCCGGACAGGGGATTGGGAGCACTGAAGCTTTCTTT
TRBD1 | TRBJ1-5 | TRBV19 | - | CASSVLQGEHQPQHF | TGTGCCAGTAGTGTCCTACAGGGGGAGCATCAGCCCCAGCATTTT
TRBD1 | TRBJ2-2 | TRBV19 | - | CASRDRGRTGELFF | TGTGCCAGTAGGGACAGGGGAAGAACCGGGGAGCTGTTTTTT